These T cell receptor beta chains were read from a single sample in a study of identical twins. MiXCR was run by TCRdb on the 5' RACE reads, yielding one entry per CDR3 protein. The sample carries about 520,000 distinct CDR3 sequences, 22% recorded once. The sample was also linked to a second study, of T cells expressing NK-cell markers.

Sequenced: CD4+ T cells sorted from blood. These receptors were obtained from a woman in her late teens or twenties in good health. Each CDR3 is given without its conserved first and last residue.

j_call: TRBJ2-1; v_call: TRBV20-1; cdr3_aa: SASGRSPTGGQF
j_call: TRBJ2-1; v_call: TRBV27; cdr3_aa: ASSPWAGRGSYNEQF
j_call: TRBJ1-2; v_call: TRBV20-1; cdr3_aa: SARFYRGINYGYT
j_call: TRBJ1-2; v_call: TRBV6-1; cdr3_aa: ASSEEPGKGWGYT
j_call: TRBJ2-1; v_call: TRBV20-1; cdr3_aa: SPDRGATLTEQF
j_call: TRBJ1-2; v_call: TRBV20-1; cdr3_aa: SGSREGNYGYT
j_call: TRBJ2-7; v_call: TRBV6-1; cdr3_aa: AVRGQLSYEQY
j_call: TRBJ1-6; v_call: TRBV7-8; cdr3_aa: ASSPRVPGNSPLH
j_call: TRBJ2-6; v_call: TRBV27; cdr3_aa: ASSLKRTVHSGANVLT
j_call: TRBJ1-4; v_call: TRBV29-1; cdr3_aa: SGTREGEKLF
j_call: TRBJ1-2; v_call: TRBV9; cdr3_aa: ASSVAGGYGYT
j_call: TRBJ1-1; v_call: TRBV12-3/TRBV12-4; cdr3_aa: ASSLVGGPF
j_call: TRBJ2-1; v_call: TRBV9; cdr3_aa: ASSVPTTGRQF
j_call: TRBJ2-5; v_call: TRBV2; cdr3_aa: ASSGGLQETQY
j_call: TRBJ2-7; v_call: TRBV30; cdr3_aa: AWRKAFPYEQY
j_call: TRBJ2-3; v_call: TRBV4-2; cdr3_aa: ASSRLAGGSTDTQY
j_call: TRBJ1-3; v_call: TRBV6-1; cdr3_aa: ASVSGSSGNTIY
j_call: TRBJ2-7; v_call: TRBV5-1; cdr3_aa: ASSENVAREQY
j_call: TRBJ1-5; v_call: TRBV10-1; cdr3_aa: ASRRSGEINQPQH
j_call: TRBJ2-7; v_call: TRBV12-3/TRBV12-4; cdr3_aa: ASSQTLKTASSYEQY
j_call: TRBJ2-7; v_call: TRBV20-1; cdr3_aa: SAKREEQY
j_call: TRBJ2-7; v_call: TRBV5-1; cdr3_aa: ASSAEDRGAQY
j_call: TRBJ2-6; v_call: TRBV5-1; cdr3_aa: ASSLQTASGANVLT
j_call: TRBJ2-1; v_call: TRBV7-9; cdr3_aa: ASSFSANEQF
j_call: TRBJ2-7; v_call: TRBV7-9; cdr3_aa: ASSSRRDFYEQY
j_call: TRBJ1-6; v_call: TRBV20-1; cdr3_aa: SAGRGSPLH
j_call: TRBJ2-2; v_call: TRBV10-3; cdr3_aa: AISRGQGDTGELF
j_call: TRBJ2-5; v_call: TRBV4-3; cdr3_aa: ASSQRPIGNPDPETQY
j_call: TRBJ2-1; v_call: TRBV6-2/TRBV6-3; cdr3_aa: ASSSGGGTYNEQF
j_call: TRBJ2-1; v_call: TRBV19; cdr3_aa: ASSRLSGGDNEQF
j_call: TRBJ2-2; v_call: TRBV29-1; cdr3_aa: SAGQGAGELF
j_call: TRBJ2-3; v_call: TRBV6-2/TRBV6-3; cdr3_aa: ASRPRAGGTDTQY
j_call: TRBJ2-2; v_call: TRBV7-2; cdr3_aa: ASSYAGTGATGELF
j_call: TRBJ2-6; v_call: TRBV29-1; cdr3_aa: SGRVAGSSGANVLT
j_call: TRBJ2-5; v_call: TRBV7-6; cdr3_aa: ASSPDRGRKTQY
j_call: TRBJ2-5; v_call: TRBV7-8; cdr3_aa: ASSLFRVETQY
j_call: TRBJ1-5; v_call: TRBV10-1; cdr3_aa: ASSESWQGGNQPQH
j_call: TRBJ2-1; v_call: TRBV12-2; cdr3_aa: ASPLLGTSSYNEQF
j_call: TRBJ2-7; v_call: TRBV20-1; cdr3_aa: SASGFSAYEQY
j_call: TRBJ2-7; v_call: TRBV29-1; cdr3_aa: SVRTLFAGSYEQY
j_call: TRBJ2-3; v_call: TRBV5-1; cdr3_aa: ASRVTDTQY
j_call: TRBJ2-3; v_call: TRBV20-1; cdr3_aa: SARGYTISDTQY
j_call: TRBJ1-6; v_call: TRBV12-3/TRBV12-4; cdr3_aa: ASSLGRRSPLH
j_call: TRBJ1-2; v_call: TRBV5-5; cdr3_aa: ASSSSSGKARGYGYT
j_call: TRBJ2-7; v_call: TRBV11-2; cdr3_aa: ASSASRDTTPYEQY
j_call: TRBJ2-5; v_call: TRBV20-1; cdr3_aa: SAPPRGSDGKTQY
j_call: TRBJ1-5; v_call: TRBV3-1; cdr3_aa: ASSQGSGTDNQPQH
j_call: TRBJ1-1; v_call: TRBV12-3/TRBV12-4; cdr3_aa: ASSMNRDLGTEAF
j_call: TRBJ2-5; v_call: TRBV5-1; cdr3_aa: ASSLRGQQETQY
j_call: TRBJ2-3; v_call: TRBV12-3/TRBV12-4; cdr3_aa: ATAGSSSTDTQY